This TCR beta chain appears in the sequencing data of a study of identical twins. The ends lost 2 bases at V and 6 bases at J; junction bases unmatched: 12. There are 17 residues in the CDR3. Germline lookup yields CDR1 SGHAT and CDR2 FQNNGV. TCRdb reprocessed the 5' RACE reads with MiXCR, giving one entry per CDR3 protein. Of 350,000 to 500,000 distinct CDR3 sequences in the sample, less than 20% were seen once. Sequencing input: naive T cells sorted from blood. The chain has TRBV11-2 and TRBJ2-2; 7 bases line up with TRBD1. The sequence was obtained from a man aged 50 or older in good health. This CDR3 is CASSLTQTGLGPGELFF. The CDR3 DNA reads TGTGCCAGCAGCTTAACCCAGACAGGGTTGGGTCCCGGGGAGCTGTTTTTT.